Reported below is one T cell receptor (beta chain). The sample originates from a study of blood T cell repertoires in COVID-19. This table comes from immunoSEQ multiplex PCR, and its TCRdb copy is limited to in-frame clones, with some not included. The table has fewer than 450,000 clones, approximately 91% seen once. The receptor was isolated from a woman aged 70-85 years with COVID-19, enrolled during active disease. Sequencing used peripheral blood.

Here the CDR3 reads CASSQDLGTGGREQYF. The CDR3 nucleotides read TGCGCCAGCAGCCAAGATCTGGGGACAGGGGGCCGTGAGCAGTACTTC. The chain is built from TRBV4-3 and TRBJ2-7; 12 bases line up with TRBD1. Germline CDR1 and CDR2: LGHNA and YSLEER. The CDR3 is 16 amino acids. Trimming took 0 bases from V and 7 from J; bases not matched to a gene: 7.